These 18 T cell receptor beta chains originate from one sample sequenced in a study of shared clonotypes between healthy human individuals. Clones were sequenced by immunoSEQ multiplex PCR, and TCRdb holds only the in-frame ones, with some missing. The sample contains about 1 million clones, 65% to 80% of which appear only once. Sequencing was carried out using memory CD4+ T cells sorted from blood. Subset given: CD45RA-negative fraction. The receptors were gathered from a man younger than 35 in good health.

J is TRBJ2-5 and V is TRBV7-9; 9 bases line up with TRBD2. V gave up 5 bases and J gave up 7 bases; unmatched junction bases: 8. The CDR3 sequence is 14 residues long. CDR1 SEHNR and CDR2 FQNEAQ come from the germline V gene (reference sequence). CDR3 protein: CASSSSGGAGTQYF. The CDR3 bases are TGTGCCAGCAGCAGTAGCGGGGGAGCGGGGACCCAGTACTTC.

As concerns this clone: The same CDR3 is also encoded by other DNA sequences in this sample. This rearrangement joins TRBV18 to TRBJ1-1; 8 positions match TRBD1. CDR1 and CDR2 from the germline V gene are KGHSH and LQKENI. CDR3 size: 14 residues. Trimming cost V 3 bases and J 1 base; bases outside gene matches: 1. The CDR3: CASSPGTGNTEAFF. For the CDR3, the DNA is TGTGCCAGCTCACCCGGGACAGGGAACACTGAAGCTTTCTTT.

The chain recombines TRBV19 with TRBJ2-2; 10 bases fit TRBD2. This CDR3 has 16 residues. The V segment lost 7 bases and the J segment 5 bases; nucleotides outside the gene matches: 10. CDR1 is LNHDA, CDR2 SQIVND, per germline (reference sequence). The DNA of the CDR3 is TGTGCCAGTACTGTTGCCCCGGGACTAGCGACCGGGGAGCTGTTTTTT. It is translated as CASTVAPGLATGELFF.

CDR3 protein: CATSRDRRPSTDTQYF. In nucleotides, the CDR3 is TGTGCCACCAGCAGAGATAGGAGGCCGAGCACAGATACGCAGTATTTT. The V gene is TRBV15, the J gene TRBJ2-3, with D possibly TRBD2 on 5 matching bases. CDR3 length equals 16 residues. Germline V gene sequence: CDR1 LNHNV, CDR2 YYDKDF (reference sequence). The germline V and J ends were trimmed by 0 bases and 0 bases, with 10 bases remaining between them.

V usage is TRBV7-2 and J usage is TRBJ1-5; 7 positions agree with TRBD1. Trimming removed 5 bases from V and 3 bases from J; junction bases left unmatched: 7. Germline values: CDR1 SGHTA, CDR2 FQGNSA. This CDR3 comprises 15 residues. CDR3 residues: CASSTGQVFNQPQHF. DNA for the CDR3: TGTGCCAGCAGCACAGGACAGGTCTTCAATCAGCCCCAGCATTTT.

This clone was picked up one time. The genes are TRBV6-1 and TRBJ2-6, with D possibly matching TRBD1 (5 bases). Germline V gene data show CDR1 as MNHNS and CDR2 as SASEGT. The CDR3 has 17 residues. V was trimmed by 0 bases and J by 0 bases, leaving 9 bases between them. Here the CDR3 DNA reads TGTGCCAGCAGTGAAGCGTCAGACAGCTCTGGGGCCAACGTCCTGACTTTC. Its protein is CASSEASDSSGANVLTF.

The rearrangement links TRBV18 to TRBJ2-7; D is perhaps TRBD1 (5 bases). V lost 5 bases, J lost 9 bases, and 17 bases lay in between. The CDR3 has 13 residues. Germline loops: CDR1 KGHSH, CDR2 LQKENI. The CDR3 loop reads CASSATRQSLQYF. CDR3 nucleotide sequence: TGTGCCAGCTCAGCCACAAGACAGAGCTTGCAGTACTTC.

The sample holds one count of this clone. The V call is TRBV6-1, the J call TRBJ1-4, with TRBD1 matching 7 bases. The length of the CDR3 is 14 residues. The trim removed 4 bases at V and 7 bases at J, leaving 6 bases unmatched. From germline, CDR1 is MNHNS and CDR2 SASEGT. CDR3 bases: TGTGCCAGCAGTGTACAGGGGACCGGTGAAAAACTGTTTTTT. Translation: CASSVQGTGEKLFF.

This clone was observed a few times. J is TRBJ1-4 and V is TRBV7-8; TRBD1 matches 7 bases. Germline V gene sequence: CDR1 SGHVS, CDR2 FQNEAQ. The CDR3 totals 17 residues. The ends lost 5 bases at V and 0 bases at J; junction bases unmatched: 9. The CDR3 region has the DNA TGTGCCAGCAGCCCCCCGGGACAGCCAACAACTAATGAAAAACTGTTTTTT. It translates to CASSPPGQPTTNEKLFF.

A remark on this clone: Within the sample, other DNA sequences also encode this same CDR3. The CDR3 spells CASSIGQGNTEAFF. The CDR3 DNA reads TGTGCCAGTAGTATAGGACAGGGAAACACTGAAGCTTTCTTT. This sequence joins TRBV19 and TRBJ1-1, with 7 bases that match TRBD1. The CDR3 covers 14 residues. Trimming at V came to 1 base and at J to 2 bases, leaving 1 base not matched to a gene. Germline V gives CDR1 LNHDA, CDR2 SQIVND (reference sequence).

V gene TRBV6-5 combines with J gene TRBJ2-5; D unresolved. Trimming pared 8 bases from V and 2 bases from J, leaving 15 bases between. This CDR3 is 14 amino acids long. Germline V gene data show CDR1 as MNHEY and CDR2 as SVGAGI. CDR3 residues: CASPRPPRQETQYF. CDR3 sequence (DNA): TGTGCCAGCCCCCGACCCCCCCGGCAAGAGACCCAGTACTTC.

The chain has TRBV28 and TRBJ1-1, with D possibly TRBD1 on 6 matching bases. The V end lost 10 bases, the J end lost 0 bases, and 18 bases lay between the germline ends. This CDR3 is built from 15 residues. Germline V gene lookup returns CDR1 MDHEN and CDR2 SYDVKM. The CDR3 DNA reads as TGTGCCACCCGAGTGGAGGGGGGGATGAACACTGAAGCTTTCTTT. Translation gives CATRVEGGMNTEAFF.

This chain links TRBV4-1 with TRBJ2-2; no clear D. This CDR3 has 15 residues. From germline, CDR1 is MGHRA and CDR2 YSYEKL. Between the trimmed V and J ends, which lost 1 base and 6 bases, there was a span of 12 bases. In nucleotides, the CDR3 is TGCGCCAGCAGCCAAGGGTGGGGTGCAGCCGGGGAGCTGTTTTTT. Amino acid sequence: CASSQGWGAAGELFF.

This chain joins TRBV6-1 and TRBJ2-7; D is possibly TRBD2 (6 bases). This CDR3 spans 13 amino acids. V lost 2 bases, J lost 3 bases, and 8 bases lay in between. The V gene's germline CDR1 is MNHNS and CDR2 SASEGT. The CDR3 region is CASSERENYEQYF. For the CDR3, the DNA is TGTGCCAGCAGTGAACGGGAGAACTACGAGCAGTACTTC.

Only one count was recorded for this clone. This chain's CDR3 is CSVEGGNRISGNTIYF. The CDR3 DNA follows: TGCAGCGTTGAAGGTGGCAACCGAATCTCTGGAAACACCATATATTTT. The rearrangement uses TRBV29-1 and TRBJ1-3; D is unclear. CDR3 length: 16 amino acids. CDR1 is SQVTM and CDR2 is ANQGSEA in the germline V gene. Trimming took 1 base from V and 0 from J, leaving 13 bases between them.

V and J are TRBV11-3 and TRBJ2-5; either TRBD1 or TRBD2 may fit D (5 bases each). The CDR3 sequence is 13 residues long. Germline CDR1 and CDR2: SGHNT and YENEEA. Deletions cut 1 base from V and 5 bases from J, with 8 bases between. The CDR3 DNA reads TGTGCCAGCAGCTTAGGGGGGTACGAGACCCAGTACTTC. This sequence encodes CASSLGGYETQYF.

The chain uses TRBV6-5 and TRBJ2-1; weak D call: TRBD2 (7 bases). Trimming stripped 7 bases from V and 7 bases from J, with 14 bases between. This CDR3 is built from 13 residues. Per germline, CDR1 MNHEY and CDR2 SVGAGI. The CDR3 DNA reads TGTGCCAGCACCCGAAGGGGGGGTAATGAGCAGTTCTTC. The encoded protein is CASTRRGGNEQFF.

In its sample, this clone was seen a few times. V gene TRBV5-1 combines with J gene TRBJ2-3; D assignment may be TRBD1 or TRBD2 (6 bases each). The CDR3 consists of 15 residues. V was shortened by 0 bases and J by 3 bases, with 11 bases between the two germline ends. CDR1 is SGHRS and CDR2 is YFSETQ in the germline V gene. As DNA, the CDR3 is TGCGCCAGCAGCTTGGCTGGGGGGCTGACAGATACGCAGTATTTT. This codes for CASSLAGGLTDTQYF.